Sequencing of this T cell receptor beta chain was carried out in a study of cytomegalovirus exposure and HLA in healthy donors. Study-level results: Most sequenced TCRs were rare (though some public TCRs occurred in many donors). In a later analysis, TCR association rates varied by HLA locus: DRB1 most, HLA-C fewest. Sequencing artifact likely explains a cluster of highly shared sequence variants.

60 Vbeta and 13 Jbeta primers were used in PCR. Some clones are missing from TCRdb's copy, which holds only in-frame ones; the method was immunoSEQ multiplex PCR. The table shows about 82,000 clones, with 78% occurring only once. Turning to this clone: Its target is unknown.

Germline V lookup: CDR1 LNHDA, CDR2 SQIVND (reference sequence). The CDR3 is made up of 11 amino acids. V was pared by 5 bases and J by 2 bases, with 4 bases between. The origin of this receptor is a male donor in good health and CMV-seropositive. The chain links TRBV19 to TRBJ2-7; D remains unclear. Sequenced material: PBMCs. CDR3 sequence: CASSSAYEQYF. For the CDR3, the DNA is TGTGCCAGTAGTTCAGCCTACGAGCAGTACTTC.